What follows are 23 T cell receptor beta chains derived from one specimen sequenced in a study of blood T cell repertoires in COVID-19. Method: immunoSEQ multiplex PCR; TCRdb's copy keeps in-frame clones and lacks some. The sample has 110,000 to 150,000 clones; almost 85% are singletons. The sample taken for sequencing was peripheral blood. All receptors derive from a man aged 50 to 59 with acute or convalescent COVID-19.

This clone was found a few times. The same CDR3 also results from other DNA sequences found in this sample. The chain combines TRBV10-3 with TRBJ2-2; D is unclear. V lost 7 bases, J lost 1 base, and 10 bases lay in between. The CDR3 runs to 14 residues. From germline, CDR1 is ENHRY and CDR2 SYGVKD. CDR3 DNA sequence: TGTGCCATCACCTCAGGTCGGAACACCGGGGAGCTGTTTTTT. Protein product: CAITSGRNTGELFF.

The gene calls are TRBV19 and TRBJ1-6; no clear D gene. Per germline, CDR1 LNHDA and CDR2 SQIVND (reference sequence). This CDR3 comprises 16 residues. The V end lost 5 bases, the J end lost 2 bases, and 13 bases lay between the germline ends. CDR3 amino acids: CASSLQREAYNSPLHF. The CDR3 nucleotides are TGTGCCAGTAGTCTCCAAAGGGAGGCCTATAATTCACCCCTCCACTTT.

The rearrangement links TRBV11-3 to TRBJ1-2; D is undetermined. Trimming removed 5 bases at V and 7 bases at J, with 14 bases between. The germline V gene has CDR1 SGHNT and CDR2 YENEEA. The CDR3 contains 13 residues. The CDR3 DNA reads as TGTGCCAGCAGCCCTCAACCGGTTTCTGGCTACACCTTC. Translated: CASSPQPVSGYTF.

The V gene is TRBV28, the J gene TRBJ2-7; D gene uncertain. Germline-derived CDR1 and CDR2 are MDHEN and SYDVKM. CDR3 length: 15 residues. With 5 bases removed from V and 2 bases from J, the gap between germline ends came to 16 bases. CDR3: CASSPPTFSPYEQYF. Here the CDR3 DNA reads TGTGCCAGCAGTCCGCCCACCTTTAGCCCCTACGAGCAGTACTTC.

The chain is built from TRBV4-2 and TRBJ2-3, with D possibly TRBD2 on 6 matching bases. The CDR3 is 18 residues long. CDR1 and CDR2 from the germline V gene are LGHNA and YNFKEQ. Trimming removed 0 bases from V and 0 bases from J, with 16 bases in between. The CDR3 sequence: CASSQDSLGLLSTDTQYF. CDR3 coding DNA: TGTGCCAGCAGCCAAGACTCCTTGGGACTTCTGAGCACAGATACGCAGTATTTT.

The CDR3 nucleotides read TGTGCCAGCAGTCCCGGGACAGGGGCAAGCAATCAGCCCCAGCATTTT. Translation: CASSPGTGASNQPQHF. V gene TRBV28 combines with J gene TRBJ1-5; TRBD1 aligns across 10 bases. CDR3 length: 16 amino acids. In germline, CDR1 is MDHEN, CDR2 SYDVKM. The J segment lost 1 base and the V segment lost 5 bases, leaving 5 bases of the junction unmatched.

The table lists this clone with a count of one. The J gene is TRBJ2-4, the V gene TRBV5-6; 8 positions agree with TRBD1. The CDR3 is 15 amino acids. CDR1 SGHDT and CDR2 YYEEEE come from the germline V gene. J gave up 7 bases and V 0 bases, and 6 bases lay outside the gene matches. As DNA, the CDR3 is TGTGCCAGCAGCTTGGGTCAGGGGGCCGGGAACATTCAGTACTTC. Its translation is CASSLGQGAGNIQYF.

The chain employs TRBV30 and TRBJ2-1; 7 nucleotides agree with TRBD2. The germline gives CDR1 GTSNPN, CDR2 SVGIG (reference sequence). The length of the CDR3 is 12 residues. With V trimmed by 2 bases and J by 9 bases, 4 bases remained unmatched. In nucleotides, the CDR3 is TGTGCCTGGAGTCTACTAGCGTTTGAGCAGTTCTTC. This gives the protein CAWSLLAFEQFF.

The chain employs TRBV5-1 and TRBJ1-5, with 11 bases aligning to TRBD1. Germline V lookup: CDR1 SGHRS, CDR2 YFSETQ. V lost 0 bases to trimming and J lost 5 bases; unmatched junction nucleotides: 4. The CDR3 is made up of 16 amino acids. The DNA of the CDR3 is TGCGCCAGCAGCTTGGAACCGGGACAGGGGGATCAGCCCCAGCATTTT. Translated: CASSLEPGQGDQPQHF. The full variable domain, with the rest looked up from reference TRBV5-1 and TRBJ1-5, is KAGVTQTPRYLIKTRGQQVTLSCSPISGHRSVSWYQQTPGQGLQFLFEYFSETQRNKGNFPGRFSGRQFSNSRSEMNVSTLELGDSALYLCASSLEPGQGDQPQHFGDGTRLSIL.

The chain has TRBV10-3 and TRBJ1-2, with 7 nucleotides matching TRBD1. The CDR3 contains 14 residues. The germline V gene encodes CDR1 ENHRY and CDR2 SYGVKD. J was trimmed by 3 bases and V by 4 bases; bases with no gene match: 5. This CDR3 reads CAISGDRGDYGYTF. The CDR3 DNA reads as TGTGCCATCAGTGGGGACAGAGGCGACTATGGCTACACCTTC.

The chain has TRBV5-1 and TRBJ2-5; D is unresolved. Trimming shortened V by 6 bases and J by 2 bases, and 11 bases separated the two germline ends. The germline gives CDR1 SGHRS, CDR2 YFSETQ. The CDR3 length is 13 residues. CDR3 sequence reads: CASNEPQQETQYF. CDR3 in DNA: TGCGCCAGCAATGAACCACAACAAGAGACCCAGTACTTC.

The genes are TRBV7-9 and TRBJ2-7, with 8 positions matching TRBD1. Germline assignment: CDR1 SEHNR and CDR2 FQNEAQ (reference sequence). Trimming removed 1 base from V and 3 bases from J; junction bases left unmatched: 8. This CDR3 region has 16 residues. The CDR3 region is CASSLVTDRGLYEQYF. In nucleotides, the CDR3 is TGTGCCAGCAGCTTAGTAACCGACAGGGGACTCTACGAGCAGTACTTC.

The chain uses TRBV18 and TRBJ2-1, with D uncertain. The V end lost 1 base, the J end lost 5 bases, and 9 bases lay between the germline ends. The CDR3 has 14 residues. Germline CDR1 is KGHSH and CDR2 is LQKENI. The CDR3 reads CASSPQPDNNEQFF. DNA of the CDR3: TGTGCCAGCTCACCACAACCAGATAACAATGAGCAGTTCTTC.

The rearrangement joins TRBV28 to TRBJ2-1; no clear D gene. There are 11 residues in the CDR3. The germline V gene has CDR1 MDHEN and CDR2 SYDVKM. V gave up 6 bases and J gave up 4 bases, with 4 bases separating them. CDR3 in DNA: TGTGCCAGCAGGAGTTACAATGAGCAGTTCTTC. It yields the protein CASRSYNEQFF.

J is TRBJ1-3 and V is TRBV7-6; no firm D call. There are 16 residues in the CDR3. Trimming removed 1 base from V and 0 bases from J, with 10 bases in between. Germline V CDR1 and CDR2: SGHVS, FNYEAQ. As DNA, the CDR3 is TGTGCCAGCAGCTTAGGAGGGATTAGCTCTGGAAACACCATATATTTT. The encoded protein is CASSLGGISSGNTIYF.

The genes are TRBV19 and TRBJ2-1, with D possibly TRBD2 on 6 matching bases. In germline, CDR1 is LNHDA, CDR2 SQIVND (reference sequence). The V and J ends lost 4 bases and 2 bases respectively, with 15 bases between them. The CDR3 totals 16 residues. This chain's CDR3 is CASSRSRDRAYNEQFF. The DNA of the CDR3 is TGTGCCAGTAGTAGGTCGCGGGATAGGGCCTACAATGAGCAGTTCTTC.

This chain links TRBV6-1 with TRBJ1-1; weak D call: TRBD1 (5 bases). This CDR3 has 20 residues. V lost 2 bases and J lost 3, with 28 bases in between. Germline-derived CDR1 and CDR2 are MNHNS and SASEGT. CDR3 residues: CASSESSRVSSMRRDTEAFF. The DNA for the CDR3 is TGTGCCAGCAGTGAATCGTCCAGGGTATCATCAATGAGGAGGGACACTGAAGCTTTCTTT.

The chain joins TRBV28 to TRBJ2-1; 13 bases agree with TRBD2. The CDR3 is 17 residues long. V was clipped by 5 bases and J by 4 bases; unmatched bases: 8. From germline, CDR1 is MDHEN and CDR2 SYDVKM. The CDR3 loop is CASSPPTGLAGYNEQFF. The CDR3 DNA is TGTGCCAGCAGTCCACCCACGGGACTAGCGGGATACAATGAGCAGTTCTTC.

In its sample, this clone was seen once. This chain joins TRBV12-3 or TRBV12-4 and TRBJ2-7; a possible D gene is TRBD2 (6 bases). This CDR3 is 12 amino acids long. The V end lost 5 bases, the J end lost 3 bases, and 8 bases lay between the germline ends. The CDR3 is CASSRGDYEQYF. The CDR3 DNA sequence: TGTGCCAGCAGTCGCGGGGACTACGAGCAGTACTTC.

The chain couples TRBV18 to TRBJ2-2; possibly TRBD2 for D (6 bases). The CDR3 spans 16 residues. Germline V CDR1 and CDR2: KGHSH, LQKENI. V was clipped by 1 base and J by 5 bases, with 14 bases between them. CDR3 DNA sequence: TGTGCCAGCTCACCACGGGACGGGAGTGGTACCGGGGAGCTGTTTTTT. Translated: CASSPRDGSGTGELFF.

The gene calls are TRBV30 and TRBJ2-7; TRBD1 matches at 7 bases. The CDR3 has 12 amino acids. The V segment lost 4 bases and the J segment 6 bases; nucleotides outside the gene matches: 6. CDR1 and CDR2 from the germline V gene are GTSNPN and SVGIG (reference sequence). For the CDR3, the DNA is TGTGCCTGGACCCTCCACAGGGGCGAGCAGTACTTC. Protein sequence: CAWTLHRGEQYF.

The J gene is TRBJ2-7, the V gene TRBV5-1, with 10 bases aligning to TRBD2. Germline V lookup: CDR1 SGHRS, CDR2 YFSETQ. V shed 1 base, J shed 3 bases, and the junction held 16 bases outside the gene matches. This CDR3 is built from 19 residues. CDR3 sequence reads: CASSLIPTNPSGSDYEQYF. The CDR3, as DNA: TGCGCCAGCAGCTTGATCCCCACCAACCCTAGCGGGAGTGACTACGAGCAGTACTTC.

The chain employs TRBV5-6 and TRBJ2-5; D not resolved. This CDR3 region has 14 residues. Germline V gives CDR1 SGHDT, CDR2 YYEEEE. V dropped 0 bases and J dropped 4 bases, with 10 bases sitting between them. The DNA of the CDR3 is TGTGCCAGCAGCTTGGGCCCCCGAGGAGAGACCCAGTACTTC. It translates to CASSLGPRGETQYF.